Listed below are T cell receptor beta chains from one sample, sequenced in a study of response to subunit inactivated influenza vaccine. TCRdb re-called the RT-PCR reads with MiXCR, one entry per CDR3 protein. The repertoire holds about 540,000 distinct CDR3 sequences, with approximately 24% as singletons. This same sample was also part of a study on T cells expressing NK-cell markers.

Here the sequenced sample was CD4+ T cells sorted from PBMCs, taken roughly 12 days after vaccination. Source of these receptors: a man between 50 and 59 years old who received an inactivated influenza vaccine. Both conserved end residues are part of each CDR3. The D gene is left open where the match is weak. Some rows have no size entry. The others give once, few or many, or a class for an expanded clone.

J gene | V gene | D gene | clone size | CDR3 protein | CDR3 DNA
TRBJ2-5 | TRBV12-3/TRBV12-4 | . | few | CASGGQQETQYF | TGTGCCAGCGGAGGACAGCAAGAGACCCAGTACTTC
TRBJ1-1 | TRBV5-1 | . | many | CASSFRAVSLGGTEAFF | TGCGCCAGCAGCTTCCGTGCCGTCTCTCTGGGGGGAACTGAAGCTTTCTTT
TRBJ2-2 | TRBV7-2 | . | few | CASSLLLNTGELFF | TGTGCCAGCAGCTTACTCTTAAACACCGGGGAGCTGTTTTTT
TRBJ2-7 | TRBV3-1 | TRBD2 | . | CASSQAKLAGNPNEQYF | TGTGCCAGCAGCCAAGCAAAACTAGCGGGCAATCCCAACGAGCAGTACTTC
TRBJ2-1 | TRBV29-1 | TRBD2 | once | CSGDGLSGRAVNEQFF | TGCAGCGGCGACGGCTTAAGCGGGAGGGCCGTCAATGAGCAGTTCTTC
TRBJ1-3 | TRBV7-2 | TRBD1 | . | CASSLETGAGNTIYF | TGTGCCAGCAGCTTAGAGACAGGGGCCGGAAACACCATATATTTT
TRBJ2-3 | TRBV24-1 | TRBD2 | . | CATSDRSGGVTDTQYF | TGTGCCACCAGTGACCGTAGCGGGGGTGTTACAGATACGCAGTATTTT
TRBJ2-1 | TRBV5-1 | . | many | CASSLAATYNEQFF | TGCGCCAGCAGCTTAGCGGCCACCTACAATGAGCAGTTCTTC
TRBJ2-2 | TRBV4-3 | . | . | CASSQSLYGELFF | TGCGCCAGCAGCCAATCGTTGTACGGGGAGCTGTTTTTT
TRBJ1-6 | TRBV7-6 | . | . | CASSLEGRGLQSPLHF | TGTGCCAGCAGCTTAGAGGGTCGGGGGCTTCAGTCACCCCTCCACTTT
TRBJ2-7 | TRBV19 | . | few | CASSIEVSYEQYF | TGTGCCAGTAGTATAGAGGTCTCCTACGAGCAGTACTTC
TRBJ2-2 | TRBV6-5 | . | few | CASSYSTWSGELFF | TGTGCCAGCAGTTACTCGACTTGGTCCGGGGAGCTGTTTTTT
TRBJ2-3 | TRBV7-9 | . | . | CASSLAKTGHTDTQYF | TGTGCCAGCAGCTTAGCGAAAACAGGCCACACAGATACGCAGTATTTT
TRBJ1-1 | TRBV20-1 | TRBD1 | few | CSAPTGPEAFF | TGCAGTGCTCCGACAGGGCCTGAAGCTTTCTTT
TRBJ2-1 | TRBV7-2 | TRBD2 | . | CASSSTSLNEQFF | TGTGCCAGCAGCTCGACTAGCCTCAATGAGCAGTTCTTC
TRBJ1-6 | TRBV7-8 | . | few | CASSPGDYNSPLHF | TGTGCCAGCAGCCCGGGGGACTATAATTCACCCCTCCACTTT
TRBJ2-7 | TRBV4-2 | . | . | CASSQTTGTPYEQYF | TGTGCCAGCAGCCAAACCACTGGCACCCCCTACGAGCAGTACTTC
TRBJ2-7 | TRBV6-5 | . | . | CASSYFLGQYEQYF | TGTGCCAGCAGTTACTTTCTTGGACAGTACGAGCAGTACTTC
TRBJ1-3 | TRBV4-2 | . | . | CASSGRRFWESGNTIYF | TGTGCCAGCAGCGGTAGGAGGTTCTGGGAATCCGGAAACACCATATATTTT
TRBJ1-1 | TRBV5-1 | TRBD1 | many | CASSPQGARNTEAFF | TGCGCCAGCAGCCCACAGGGGGCGAGAAACACTGAAGCTTTCTTT
TRBJ1-3 | TRBV5-1 | TRBD1 | few | CASSSGTGAYSGNTIYF | TGCGCCAGCAGCTCTGGGACAGGGGCATACTCTGGAAACACCATATATTTT
TRBJ2-2 | TRBV12-3/TRBV12-4 | TRBD2 | few | CASNAERGAGGELFF | TGTGCCAGCAACGCTGAGCGGGGTGCAGGCGGGGAGCTGTTTTTT
TRBJ1-1 | TRBV12-3/TRBV12-4 | . | . | CASRAGQLNTEAFF | TGTGCCAGCAGGGCCGGACAGCTGAACACTGAAGCTTTCTTT
TRBJ1-2 | TRBV4-1 | . | . | CASSQDLGDYGYTF | TGCGCCAGCAGCCAAGACCTGGGTGACTATGGCTACACCTTC
TRBJ1-4 | TRBV4-3 | . | . | CASSQTPRQHGNEKLFF | TGCGCCAGCAGCCAAACCCCCCGACAGCATGGGAATGAAAAACTGTTTTTT
TRBJ1-1 | TRBV6-1 | . | . | CASSDTSGRRTEAFF | TGTGCCAGCAGTGACACCTCAGGGAGGAGGACTGAAGCTTTCTTT
TRBJ2-1 | TRBV12-3/TRBV12-4 | TRBD2 | few | CASSSLGGLAGGSEQFF | TGTGCCAGCAGTTCCCTTGGGGGACTAGCGGGAGGGAGTGAGCAGTTCTTC
TRBJ1-5 | TRBV29-1 | . | . | CSVEFAVGQPQHF | TGCAGCGTTGAATTCGCGGTCGGCCAGCCCCAGCATTTT